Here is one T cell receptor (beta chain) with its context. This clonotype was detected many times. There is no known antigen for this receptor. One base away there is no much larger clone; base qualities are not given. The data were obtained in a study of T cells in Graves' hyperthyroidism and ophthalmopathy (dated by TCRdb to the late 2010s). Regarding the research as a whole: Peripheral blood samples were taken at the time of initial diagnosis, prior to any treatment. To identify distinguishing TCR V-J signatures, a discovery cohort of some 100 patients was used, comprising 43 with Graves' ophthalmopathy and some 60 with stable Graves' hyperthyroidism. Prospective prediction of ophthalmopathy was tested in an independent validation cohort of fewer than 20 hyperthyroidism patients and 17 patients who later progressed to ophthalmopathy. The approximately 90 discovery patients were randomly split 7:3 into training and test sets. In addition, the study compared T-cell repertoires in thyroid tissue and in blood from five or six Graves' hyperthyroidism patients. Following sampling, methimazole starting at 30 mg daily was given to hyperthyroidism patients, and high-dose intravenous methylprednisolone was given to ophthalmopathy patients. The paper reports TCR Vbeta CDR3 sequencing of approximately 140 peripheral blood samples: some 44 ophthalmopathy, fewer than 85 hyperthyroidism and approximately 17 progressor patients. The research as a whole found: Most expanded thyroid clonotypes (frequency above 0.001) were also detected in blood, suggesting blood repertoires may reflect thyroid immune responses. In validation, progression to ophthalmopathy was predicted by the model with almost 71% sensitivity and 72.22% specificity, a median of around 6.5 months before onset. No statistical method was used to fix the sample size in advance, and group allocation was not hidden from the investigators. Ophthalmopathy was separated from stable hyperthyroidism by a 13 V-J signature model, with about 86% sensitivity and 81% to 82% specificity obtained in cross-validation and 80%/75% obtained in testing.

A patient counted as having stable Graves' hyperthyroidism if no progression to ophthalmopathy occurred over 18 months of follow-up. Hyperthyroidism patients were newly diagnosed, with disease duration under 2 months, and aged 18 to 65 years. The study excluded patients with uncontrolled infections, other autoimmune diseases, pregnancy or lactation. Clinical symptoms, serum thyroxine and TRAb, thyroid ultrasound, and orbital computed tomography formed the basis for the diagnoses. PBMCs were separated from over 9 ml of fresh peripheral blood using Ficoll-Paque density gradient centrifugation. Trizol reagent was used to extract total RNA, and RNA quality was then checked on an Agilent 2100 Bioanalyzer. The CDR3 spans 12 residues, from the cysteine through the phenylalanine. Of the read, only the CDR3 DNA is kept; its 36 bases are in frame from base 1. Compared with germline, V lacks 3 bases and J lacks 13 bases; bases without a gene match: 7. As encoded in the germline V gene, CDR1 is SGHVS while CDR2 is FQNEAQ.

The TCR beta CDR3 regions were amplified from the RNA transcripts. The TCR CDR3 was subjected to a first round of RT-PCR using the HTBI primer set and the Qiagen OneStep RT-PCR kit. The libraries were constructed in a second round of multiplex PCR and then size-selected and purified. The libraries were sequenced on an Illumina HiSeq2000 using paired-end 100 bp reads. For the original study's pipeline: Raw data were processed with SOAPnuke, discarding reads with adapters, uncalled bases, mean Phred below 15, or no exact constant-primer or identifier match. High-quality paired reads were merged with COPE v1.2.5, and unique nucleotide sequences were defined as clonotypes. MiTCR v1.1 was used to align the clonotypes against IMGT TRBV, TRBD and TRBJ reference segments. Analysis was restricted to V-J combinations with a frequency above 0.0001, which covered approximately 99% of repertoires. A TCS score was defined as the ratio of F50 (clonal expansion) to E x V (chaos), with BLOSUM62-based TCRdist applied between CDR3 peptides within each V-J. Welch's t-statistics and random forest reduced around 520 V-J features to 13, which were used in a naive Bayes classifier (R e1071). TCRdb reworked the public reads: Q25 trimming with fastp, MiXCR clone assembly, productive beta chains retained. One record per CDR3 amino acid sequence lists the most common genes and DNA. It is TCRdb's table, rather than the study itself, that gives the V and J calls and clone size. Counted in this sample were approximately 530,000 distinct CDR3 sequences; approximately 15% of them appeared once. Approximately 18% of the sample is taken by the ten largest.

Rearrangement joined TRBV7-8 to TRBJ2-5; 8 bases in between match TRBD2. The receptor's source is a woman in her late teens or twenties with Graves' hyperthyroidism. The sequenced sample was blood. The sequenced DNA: TGTGCCAGCAGCTTTAGGGCGGGAGGAGGGTACTTC. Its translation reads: CASSFRAGGGYF.